The subject of this entry is one TCR beta chain. Which antigen it targets is not known. Within one base of it there is no much larger clone, and no base qualities were kept. The sample is drawn from a study of PD-1 blockade in classical Hodgkin lymphoma (dated by TCRdb to between 2020 and 2021). For the study in its entirety: Nivolumab dosing was 3 mg/kg intravenously every 2 weeks, continuing until either disease progression or unacceptable toxicity. The study used CyTOF and TCR beta sequencing to define a peripheral blood immune signature of response to PD-1 blockade in classical Hodgkin lymphoma. Broader findings and caveats from the paper: Baseline TCR diversity was reported to be lower in newly diagnosed patients than in healthy donors, and even lower in relapsed/refractory patients. Patients starting nivolumab less than 1 year after ASCT had lower diversity and were excluded from later analyses to avoid confounding by immune reconstitution. The study was limited to a single clinical trial cohort, and causes of repertoire differences, possibly disease activity or prior therapy, remained undefined. Trial patients achieving complete response had baseline diversity similar to newly diagnosed patients, whereas partial responders and progressors had significantly lower diversity. A significant rise by C4D1 was seen in CD4+ but not CD8+ TCR diversity (p=0.0027 vs p=0.16), with the rise being most apparent in complete responders (p=0.02).

This specimen's time point label, per the study, means: cycle 4 day 1 (C4D1), after five to seven weeks of nivolumab. Every trial patient had relapsed following autologous stem cell transplantation, and prior brentuximab vedotin exposure was what differed among cohorts A, B and C. The trial cohort was composed of 55 to 65 patients with relapsed/refractory classical Hodgkin lymphoma, for whom complete response, partial response or progressive disease was recorded as best overall response. In the multi-cohort phase II CheckMate 205 trial, trial patients received single-agent nivolumab. An independent review committee assessed best overall response by applying the 2007 International Working Group response criteria. Trial PBMCs were collected immediately before nivolumab initiation (C1D1) and during therapy at cycle 2 day 1 and cycle 4 day 1. Peripheral blood was collected in 8 mL Vacutainer Cell Preparation Tubes, from which PBMCs were isolated by centrifugation and then cryopreserved.

The Qiagen DNeasy kit was used to extract genomic DNA both from unsorted PBMCs and from the negatively selected CD4+ and CD8+ fractions. Amplification of TCR beta CDR3 regions was done by immunoSEQ multiplex PCR with primers that anneal to V and J segments. Amplification bias was minimized using a synthetic immune receptor repertoire, and residual bias was removed computationally after sequencing. In the source study's methods: Repertoire diversity was quantified as the Shannon entropy index using custom Python scripts. Unsorted, CD4+ and CD8+ repertoires were examined separately, except in combined analyses, for which CD4+ and CD8+ sequences were merged in silico. A clone counted as expanded when the clone's frequency after treatment rose at least 2-fold relative to C1D1, and clones undetected at baseline were given a pseudocount of 0.5. Clones with 0 or 1 copy at C1D1 were classified as singleton clones, and clones with 2 or more copies were classified as non-singleton clones. Clones expanded in unsorted samples were labelled as CD4+, CD8+ or unknown by matching protein sequences in sorted samples from the same patient. Wilcoxon tests on paired samples were used to test changes in diversity from C1D1 to C4D1. TCRdb's version of the immuneACCESS table is confined to in-frame rearrangements and falls short of the full clone set. An unresolved V gene accounts for under half of the shortfall where checked; the remainder is of unknown origin. V and J calls and clone size are copied from that table; D and trimming were computed from the DNA. In this sample the table shows just under 65,000 clones, more than 80% of which occur a single time. The ten largest clones represent about 8% of the sample.

The sample in question was peripheral blood mononuclear cells (PBMCs), obtained before the fourth cycle of nivolumab. The clonotype was recovered from a human donor with classical Hodgkin lymphoma.

This receptor has the CDR3 CASSFRVDMEGYTF. In nucleotide form, the sequence is TGCGCCAGCAGCTTTAGGGTTGACATGGAGGGCTACACCTTC. The V and J genes are TRBV5-1 and TRBJ1-2, with the D gene call left open. Trimming removed 2 bases from V and 8 bases from J, leaving 16 bases between the germline ends. The CDR3 goes from the cysteine to the phenylalanine over 14 residues. The CDR3 DNA has 42 bases and is translated from base 1. Per the germline V gene, SGHRS is the CDR1 and YFSETQ is the CDR2. Reference TRBV5-1 and TRBJ1-2 genes cover what lies past the CDR3, so the full variable domain is KAGVTQTPRYLIKTRGQQVTLSCSPISGHRSVSWYQQTPGQGLQFLFEYFSETQRNKGNFPGRFSGRQFSNSRSEMNVSTLELGDSALYLCASSFRVDMEGYTFGSGTRLTVV.